Listed here are 19 T cell receptor beta chains from one sample, sequenced in a study of T cell responses to AZD1222 COVID-19 vaccine. Measured with immunoSEQ multiplex PCR; TCRdb has only the in-frame clones, and not every one. The sample holds 90,000 to 120,000 clones, 70% to 90% seen once. Specimen: peripheral blood, collected 28 days after the second AZD1222 dose. The receptors derive from an adult who received the AZD1222 COVID-19 vaccine.

The genes are TRBV7-2 and TRBJ2-7; maybe TRBD2 (7 bases). CDR1 is SGHTA, CDR2 FQGNSA, per germline. CDR3 length: 13 residues. Trimming left V 5 bases short and J 2 bases short, with 10 bases between. CDR3: CASSRGAPYEQYF. CDR3 sequence (DNA): TGTGCCAGCAGCCGGGGGGCCCCCTACGAGCAGTACTTC.

V gene TRBV2 combines with J gene TRBJ1-5, with D hard to call. Trimming removed 7 bases from V and 0 bases from J, with 10 bases in between. The CDR3 extends over 14 amino acids. Germline V gene sequence: CDR1 SNHLY, CDR2 FYNNEI. This CDR3 is CASKQDYSNQPQHF. The CDR3 bases are TGTGCCAGCAAGCAGGATTATAGCAATCAGCCCCAGCATTTT.

The gene calls are TRBV7-2 and TRBJ1-5, with D uncertain. CDR1 SGHTA and CDR2 FQGNSA come from the germline V gene. The CDR3 totals 13 residues. V lost 5 bases, J lost 3 bases, and 8 bases lay in between. DNA of the CDR3: TGTGCCAGCAGCGCAGTACACAATCAGCCCCAGCATTTT. It yields the protein CASSAVHNQPQHF.

V usage is TRBV6-5 and J usage is TRBJ1-1; TRBD1 agrees at 8 bases. CDR3 length equals 11 residues. The V gene end was trimmed by 6 bases and the J gene end by 10 bases; junction bases not matched to a gene: 4. Germline lookup yields CDR1 MNHEY and CDR2 SVGAGI. As DNA, the CDR3 is TGTGCCAGCAGGGCAGGGGGCAGAGCTTTCTTT. Encoded protein: CASRAGGRAFF.

V gene TRBV19 combines with J gene TRBJ1-1, with 9 positions matching TRBD1. The CDR3 is made up of 15 amino acids. CDR1 is LNHDA, CDR2 SQIVND, per germline (reference sequence). Unmatched junction bases numbered 9, after V lost 5 bases and J lost 5 bases. CDR3 DNA sequence: TGTGCCAGTAGTTCCGGGGACAGGGAGGTGACTGAAGCTTTCTTT. This sequence encodes CASSSGDREVTEAFF. Full variable domain (rest looked up from reference TRBV19 and TRBJ1-1): DGGITQSPKYLFRKEGQNVTLSCEQNLNHDAMYWYRQDPGQGLRLIYYSQIVNDFQKGDIAEGYSVSREKKESFPLTVTSAQKNPTAFYLCASSSGDREVTEAFFGQGTRLTVV.

This clone showed up just a few times. The chain employs TRBV28 and TRBJ1-5; D unresolved. CDR1 MDHEN and CDR2 SYDVKM come from the germline V gene. V lost 2 bases to trimming and J lost 5 bases, with 25 bases between them. The CDR3 runs 19 residues. CDR3 protein: CASSLSFGLGSVSDQPQHF. DNA of the CDR3: TGTGCCAGCAGTTTAAGTTTCGGCCTCGGGTCCGTATCGGATCAGCCCCAGCATTTT.

The V call is TRBV7-2, the J call TRBJ1-1; D perhaps matches TRBD1 (6 bases). Trimming left V 7 bases short and J 0 bases short, with 15 bases between. This CDR3 region has 15 residues. Germline-derived CDR1 and CDR2 are SGHTA and FQGNSA. CDR3: CASNIGGAMNTEAFF. The CDR3 DNA is TGTGCCAGCAACATAGGGGGGGCCATGAACACTGAAGCTTTCTTT.

The CDR3 DNA is TGTGCCATCAGTGAAGGGACGGCGAGAGGCACAACTAATGAAAAACTGTTTTTT. It codes for CAISEGTARGTTNEKLFF. The chain links TRBV10-3 to TRBJ1-4, with D perhaps TRBD1 (5 bases). The CDR3 has 18 residues. The V gene lost 3 bases and the J gene lost 0 bases, with 17 bases spanning the gap. CDR1 and CDR2 from the germline V gene are ENHRY and SYGVKD.

The gene calls are TRBV10-3 and TRBJ2-3; the match to TRBD2 covers 11 bases. CDR3 length equals 15 residues. Trimming removed 4 bases from V and 5 bases from J; junction bases left unmatched: 5. Germline V CDR1 and CDR2: ENHRY, SYGVKD. For the CDR3, the DNA is TGTGCCATCAGTGCGACTAGCGGGGAAGTAGATACGCAGTATTTT. Protein product: CAISATSGEVDTQYF.

This sequence joins TRBV2 and TRBJ1-5; 7 bases fit TRBD1. This CDR3 has 14 amino acids. Germline V gene data show CDR1 as SNHLY and CDR2 as FYNNEI. J was trimmed by 1 base and V by 6 bases; bases with no gene match: 3. DNA for the CDR3: TGTGCCAGCAGCAACAGGGGAAGCAATCAGCCCCAGCATTTT. It translates to CASSNRGSNQPQHF. Based on the CDR3 plus reference TRBV2 and TRBJ1-5, the full variable domain is EPEVTQTPSHQVTQMGQEVILRCVPISNHLYFYWYRQILGQKVEFLVSFYNNEISEKSEIFDDQFSVERPDGSNFTLKIRSTKLEDSAMYFCASSNRGSNQPQHFGDGTRLSIL.

The rearrangement joins TRBV29-1 to TRBJ1-1; tentatively, D is TRBD1 (6 bases). CDR1 and CDR2 (germline): SQVTM, ANQGSEA. Trimming left V 4 bases short and J 4 bases short, with 16 bases between. This CDR3 is built from 14 residues. The CDR3 protein is CSVASPQGLTEAFF. The CDR3 DNA reads as TGCAGCGTTGCCTCTCCACAGGGTCTCACTGAAGCTTTCTTT.

The chain combines TRBV28 with TRBJ1-5; D perhaps matches TRBD1 (5 bases). Germline V CDR1 and CDR2: MDHEN, SYDVKM. This CDR3 is 12 amino acids long. The V and J ends lost 8 bases and 4 bases respectively, with 9 bases between them. CDR3 region: CASCQGNQPQHF. The CDR3 nucleotides are TGTGCCAGCTGTCAGGGAAATCAGCCCCAGCATTTT.

The chain combines TRBV30 with TRBJ2-7; D not certain. The CDR3 is 11 amino acids. Germline V lookup: CDR1 GTSNPN, CDR2 SVGIG (reference sequence). Trimming shortened V by 3 bases and J by 2 bases, and 5 bases separated the two germline ends. CDR3 sequence: CAWSKAYEQYF. DNA for the CDR3: TGTGCCTGGAGCAAAGCCTACGAGCAGTACTTC.

The CDR3 protein is CASSVQGTGELFF. The CDR3 coding sequence is TGTGCCAGCAGCGTACAGGGGACCGGGGAGCTGTTTTTT. The chain employs TRBV9 and TRBJ2-2, with D possibly being TRBD1 (6 bases). This CDR3 spans 13 amino acids. Germline loops: CDR1 SGDLS, CDR2 YYNGEE. The ends were cut back, 1 base at V and 5 bases at J, with 6 bases in the middle.

The chain recombines TRBV30 with TRBJ1-5; no definite D call. The CDR3 consists of 14 residues. V gave up 0 bases and J gave up 7 bases, with 13 bases separating them. Germline lookup yields CDR1 GTSNPN and CDR2 SVGIG (reference sequence). CDR3 loop: CAWSVGGASQPQHF. CDR3 in DNA: TGTGCCTGGAGTGTGGGAGGTGCTAGCCAGCCCCAGCATTTT. The whole variable domain, remainder taken from reference TRBV30 and TRBJ1-5, is SQTIHQWPATLVQPVGSPLSLECTVEGTSNPNLYWYRQAAGRGLQLLFYSVGIGQISSEVPQNLSASRPQDRQFILSSKKLLLSDSGFYLCAWSVGGASQPQHFGDGTRLSIL.

To note about this clone: An end of the junction differs from the germline gene, which may be a read error. This chain uses TRBV11-2 with TRBJ2-7; 9 bases are shared with TRBD1. The CDR3 has 16 amino acids. Per germline, CDR1 SGHAT and CDR2 FQNNGV. The CDR3 DNA follows: TGTGCCAGCAGCTTAGATAGGGGCGGACAGGGGTACGTGCAGTACTTC. This encodes CASSLDRGGQGYVQYF.

V is TRBV6-5 and J is TRBJ1-2; the D gene is possibly TRBD1 (5 bases). The CDR3 is 13 residues long. Germline V gene lookup returns CDR1 MNHEY and CDR2 SVGAGI. Trimming removed 4 bases from V and 4 bases from J, with 10 bases in between. CDR3 in amino acids: CASSLAGGYGYTF. In DNA, the CDR3 is TGTGCCAGCAGTTTGGCCGGGGGCTATGGCTACACCTTC.

The sample holds a few counts of this clone. V usage is TRBV3-1 (or the pseudogene TRBV3-2) and J usage is TRBJ2-7, with D uncertain. V lost 1 base to trimming and J lost 5 bases, with 6 bases between them. This CDR3 is 12 amino acids long. CDR1 is LGHDT, CDR2 YNNKEL, per germline (reference sequence). CDR3 DNA: TGTGCCAGCAGCCAAGTCGTGAACGAGCAGTACTTC. This sequence encodes CASSQVVNEQYF.

The V call is TRBV4-2, the J call TRBJ1-5, with 10 bases lining up with TRBD1. V gave up 5 bases and J gave up 7 bases; unmatched junction bases: 14. CDR1 LGHNA and CDR2 YNFKEQ come from the germline V gene. The CDR3 has 17 residues. CDR3 DNA: TGTGCCAGCAGCGTTACCCTGGACGGACAGGGGGGACAGCCCCAGCATTTT. Its protein product is CASSVTLDGQGGQPQHF.